This TCR beta chain is drawn from a study of blood T cell repertoires in COVID-19. Study context: The United States, Italy and Spain supplied acute and convalescent COVID-19 samples. Sample material is recorded as cDNA or gDNA derived from T cells, B-cell-depleted T cells, or PBMCs.

Per germline, CDR1 SGHRS and CDR2 YFSETQ. V was pared by 4 bases and J by 0 bases, with 3 bases of the junction left unmatched. This CDR3 has 15 amino acids. Per the study methods: Researchers report that nucleated cell counts were estimated from reference gene primer amplification. Assay: immunoSEQ multiplex PCR; the TCRdb copy retains only in-frame clones and omits some. From that table come the V and J calls and clone size; the DNA was used to work out D and trimming. The sample consists of tens of thousands of clones, around 84% of them appearing once. This sequence joins TRBV5-1 and TRBJ1-3; 8 nucleotides match TRBD1. Sequenced material: peripheral blood. This TCR was sampled from a human donor in a cohort sampled during active COVID-19. The chain's CDR3 is CASSVTGGSGNTIYF. As DNA, the CDR3 is TGCGCCAGCAGCGTCACAGGGGGCTCTGGAAACACCATATATTTT.